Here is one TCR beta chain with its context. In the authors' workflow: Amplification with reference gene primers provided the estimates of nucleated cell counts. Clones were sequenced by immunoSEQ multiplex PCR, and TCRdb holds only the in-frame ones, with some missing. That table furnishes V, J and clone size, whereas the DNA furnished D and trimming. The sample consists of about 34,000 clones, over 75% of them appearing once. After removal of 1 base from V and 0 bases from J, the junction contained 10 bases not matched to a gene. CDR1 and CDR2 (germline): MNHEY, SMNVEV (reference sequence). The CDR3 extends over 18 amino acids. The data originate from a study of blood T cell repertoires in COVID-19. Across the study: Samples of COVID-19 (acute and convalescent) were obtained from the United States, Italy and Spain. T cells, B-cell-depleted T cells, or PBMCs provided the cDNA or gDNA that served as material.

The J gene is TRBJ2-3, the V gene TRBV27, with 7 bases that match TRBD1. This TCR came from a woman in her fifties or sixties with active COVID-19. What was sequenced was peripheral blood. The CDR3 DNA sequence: TGTGCCAGCAGTTTATTGACAGGGAATTTTCTAAGCACAGATACGCAGTATTTT. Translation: CASSLLTGNFLSTDTQYF.